Reported below is one T cell receptor (beta chain). This entry is derived from a study of blood T cell repertoires in COVID-19. In the study overall: Collection of acute and convalescent COVID-19 samples took place in the United States, Italy and Spain. Nucleic acid was either cDNA or gDNA, and it came from T cells, B-cell-depleted T cells, or PBMCs.

Per the original data handling: Reference gene primer amplification gave estimated nucleated cell counts. The method was immunoSEQ multiplex PCR; TCRdb's version includes in-frame clones alone and lacks a portion of them. V and J calls and clone size follow that table, whereas D and trimming were derived from the DNA. This sample yields 250,000 or so clones, of which around 86% are seen a single time; approximately 1.8% belongs to the top ten. This CDR3 contains 15 residues. Germline assignment: CDR1 MDHEN and CDR2 SYDVKM. Unmatched junction bases numbered 7, after V lost 5 bases and J lost 8 bases. This TCR derives from a man aged 25-45 years who had recovered from COVID-19. The V gene is TRBV28, the J gene TRBJ1-4; 11 bases match TRBD1. The material sequenced was peripheral blood. In DNA form, the CDR3 reads TGTGCCAGCAGTGCGATGGGACAGGGGGGAGAAAAACTGTTTTTT. It is translated as CASSAMGQGGEKLFF.